Here is one T cell receptor beta chain with its context. Its antigen is undetermined. This CDR3 spans 16 amino acids. The germline V and J ends were trimmed by 2 bases and 1 base, with 12 bases remaining between them. CDR1 MDHEN and CDR2 SYDVKM come from the germline V gene. The data stem from a study of OX40 agonist ivuxolimab in advanced cancers. The study, taken as a whole, reports: The authors did not determine the antigen specificity of the expanded peripheral T cells.

Profiling relied on immunoSEQ multiplex PCR, and the TCRdb table lists in-frame clones only, not all of them. The sample yields 70,000 or so clones, 70% to 90% seen once. J is TRBJ1-5 and V is TRBV28; no firm D call. This receptor was obtained from an adult with an advanced solid tumor such as melanoma, head and neck, liver or kidney cancer. This specimen consisted of CD4+ or CD8+ T cells sorted from blood, obtained in a trial of the OX40 agonist ivuxolimab. CDR3 loop: CASSLRASGSNQPQHF. The CDR3 bases are TGTGCCAGCAGTTTAAGGGCGAGTGGGAGCAATCAGCCCCAGCATTTT.